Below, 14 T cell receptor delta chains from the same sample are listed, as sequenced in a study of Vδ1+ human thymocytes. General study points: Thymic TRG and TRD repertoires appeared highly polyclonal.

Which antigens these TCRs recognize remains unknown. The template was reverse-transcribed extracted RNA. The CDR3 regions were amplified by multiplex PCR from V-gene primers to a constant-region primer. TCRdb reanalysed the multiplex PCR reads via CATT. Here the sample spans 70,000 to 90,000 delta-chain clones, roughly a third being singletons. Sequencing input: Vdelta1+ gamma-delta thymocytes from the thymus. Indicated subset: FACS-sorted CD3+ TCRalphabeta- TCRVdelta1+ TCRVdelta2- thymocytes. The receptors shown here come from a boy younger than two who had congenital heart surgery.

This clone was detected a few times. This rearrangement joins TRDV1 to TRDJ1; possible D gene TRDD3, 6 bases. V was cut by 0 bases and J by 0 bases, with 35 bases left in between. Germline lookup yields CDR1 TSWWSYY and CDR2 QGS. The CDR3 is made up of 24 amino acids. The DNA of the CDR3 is TGTGCTCTTGGGGAACTTTCCATTGTCGTTTTTCCTCGGGGATCCGACCTGTACACCGATAAACTCATCTTT. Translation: CALGELSIVVFPRGSDLYTDKLIF.

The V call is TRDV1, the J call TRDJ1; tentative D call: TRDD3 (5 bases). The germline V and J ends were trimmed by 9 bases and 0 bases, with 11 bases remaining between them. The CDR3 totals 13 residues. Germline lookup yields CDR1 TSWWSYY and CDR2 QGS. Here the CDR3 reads CALDSGYTDKLIF. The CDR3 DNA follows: TGTGCTCTCGACTCTGGGTACACCGATAAACTCATCTTT.

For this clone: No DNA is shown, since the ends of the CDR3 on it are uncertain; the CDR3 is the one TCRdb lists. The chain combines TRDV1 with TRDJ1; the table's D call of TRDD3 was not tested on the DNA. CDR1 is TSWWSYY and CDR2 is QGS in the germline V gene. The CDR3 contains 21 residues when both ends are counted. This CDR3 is CALGDWAFLRGIYPYTDKLIF.

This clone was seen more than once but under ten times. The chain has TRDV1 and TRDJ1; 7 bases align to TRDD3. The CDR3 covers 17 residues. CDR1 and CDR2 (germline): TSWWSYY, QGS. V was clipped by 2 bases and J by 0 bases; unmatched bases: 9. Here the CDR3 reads CALGEYWGNPYTDKLIF. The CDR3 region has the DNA TGTGCTCTTGGGGAATATTGGGGGAACCCGTACACCGATAAACTCATCTTT.

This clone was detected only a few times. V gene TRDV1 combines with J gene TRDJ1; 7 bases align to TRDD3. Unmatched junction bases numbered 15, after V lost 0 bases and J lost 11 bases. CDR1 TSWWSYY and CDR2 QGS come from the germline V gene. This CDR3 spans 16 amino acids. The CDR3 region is CALGELLRRGYEKLIF. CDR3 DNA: TGTGCTCTTGGGGAACTCCTACGACGAGGATACGAGAAGCTCATCTTT.

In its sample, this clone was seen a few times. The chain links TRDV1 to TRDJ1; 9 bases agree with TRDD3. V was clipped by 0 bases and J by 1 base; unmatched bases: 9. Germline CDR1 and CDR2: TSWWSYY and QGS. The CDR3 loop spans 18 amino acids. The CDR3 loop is CALGELRWGIGGTDKLIF. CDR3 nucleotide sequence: TGTGCTCTTGGGGAACTTCGGTGGGGGATAGGTGGCACCGATAAACTCATCTTT.

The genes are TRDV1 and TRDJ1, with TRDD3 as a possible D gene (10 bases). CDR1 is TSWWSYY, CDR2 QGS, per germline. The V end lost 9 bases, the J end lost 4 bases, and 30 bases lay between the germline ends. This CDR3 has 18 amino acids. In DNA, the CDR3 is TGTGCTCTGACGCCTTCCTACGTACTGGGGGATTCTAACGATAAACTCATCTTT. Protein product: CALTPSYVLGDSNDKLIF.

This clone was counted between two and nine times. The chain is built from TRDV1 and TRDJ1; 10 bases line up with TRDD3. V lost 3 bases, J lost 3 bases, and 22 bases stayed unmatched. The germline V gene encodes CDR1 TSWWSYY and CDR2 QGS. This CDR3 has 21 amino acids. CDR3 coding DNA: TGTGCTCTTGGGGATCCGGCCTTCCCTACTGGGGGATTAACGTTCGCCGATAAACTCATCTTT. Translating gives CALGDPAFPTGGLTFADKLIF.

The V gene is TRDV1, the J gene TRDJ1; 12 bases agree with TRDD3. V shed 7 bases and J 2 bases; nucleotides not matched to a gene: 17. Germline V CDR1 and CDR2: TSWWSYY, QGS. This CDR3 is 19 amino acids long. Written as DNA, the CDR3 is TGTGCTCTTGTTCCGAAGAGGCCTGGGGGATACGCTCGGACCGATAAACTCATCTTT. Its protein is CALVPKRPGGYARTDKLIF.

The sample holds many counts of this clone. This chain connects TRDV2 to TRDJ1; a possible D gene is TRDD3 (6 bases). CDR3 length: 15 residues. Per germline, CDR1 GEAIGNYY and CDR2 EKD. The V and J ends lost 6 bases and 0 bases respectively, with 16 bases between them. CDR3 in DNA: TGTGCCTGTCTATGCCTGGGGACTTACACCGATAAACTCATCTTT. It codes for CACLCLGTYTDKLIF.

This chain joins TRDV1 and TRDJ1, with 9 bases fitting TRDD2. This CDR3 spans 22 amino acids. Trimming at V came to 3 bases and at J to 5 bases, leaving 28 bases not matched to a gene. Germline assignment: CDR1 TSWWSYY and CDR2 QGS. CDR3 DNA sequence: TGTGCTCTTGGGGACCCATCACCTTCCTACCAGTGGTGGGGGAAGCTTGCAGATAAACTCATCTTT. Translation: CALGDPSPSYQWWGKLADKLIF.

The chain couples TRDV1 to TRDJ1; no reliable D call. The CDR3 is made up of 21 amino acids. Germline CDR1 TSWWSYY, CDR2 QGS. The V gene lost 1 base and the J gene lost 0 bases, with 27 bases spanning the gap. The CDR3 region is CALGERSFPERRPRYTDKLIF. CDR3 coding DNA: TGTGCTCTTGGGGAACGATCGTTTCCCGAACGCCGACCACGCTACACCGATAAACTCATCTTT.

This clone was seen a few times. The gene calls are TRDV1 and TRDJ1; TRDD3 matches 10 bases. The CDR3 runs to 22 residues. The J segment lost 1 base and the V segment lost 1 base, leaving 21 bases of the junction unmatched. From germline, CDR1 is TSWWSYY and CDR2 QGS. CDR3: CALGEPGLPLTHWGIPTDKLIF. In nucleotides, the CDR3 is TGTGCTCTTGGGGAACCTGGCCTTCCCCTAACGCACTGGGGGATCCCCACCGATAAACTCATCTTT.

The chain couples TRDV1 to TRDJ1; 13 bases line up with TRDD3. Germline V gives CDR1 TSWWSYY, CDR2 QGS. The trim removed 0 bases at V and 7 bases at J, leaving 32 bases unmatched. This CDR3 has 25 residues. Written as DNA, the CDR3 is TGTGCTCTTGGGGAACTAGGTAGTCCCCTTCCCCCGTACTGGGGGATACGGGGTGCGGGCGGTAAACTCATCTTT. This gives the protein CALGELGSPLPPYWGIRGAGGKLIF.